In this sample, the clone carrying this T cell receptor beta chain turned up many times. No antigen is known for it. The CDR3 end lies 3 residues beyond the end of the read and is filled in from the germline J gene. This specimen belongs to a study of T cell clonality in common variable immunodeficiency. General observations from the study: Repertoire-complication correlations in CVID were limited by patient heterogeneity. T cell subpopulation sequencing would be needed to explain CVID clonality.

Sequencing used immunoSEQ multiplex PCR; TCRdb keeps in-frame clones, though not all of them. Sampling found 50,000 to 55,000 clones, none seen once. Germline V gene sequence: CDR1 SGHNT, CDR2 YYREEE (reference sequence). The length of the CDR3 is 14 residues. This clonotype originated in a person between 18 and 75 years old in good health. Input material: peripheral blood mononuclear cells. The chain combines TRBV5-4 with TRBJ1-2; 7 bases map to TRBD1. The DNA read from the CDR3 is TGTGCCAGCAGCTTATTGGGAAGGGGGCTCGGC. Translated, it gives CASSLLGRGLG. The whole CDR3 protein reads CASSLLGRGLGYTF.